This T cell receptor (beta chain) derives from a study of shared clonotypes between healthy human individuals (dated by TCRdb to the early 2020s). About the full investigation: The cohort comprised a couple of women and three men aged 18 to 49 years. For each donor, CD4 naive and CD4 memory were each run on three plates, CD8 naive on two plates, and CD8 memory on one plate. To estimate repertoire size and how much clonotype sharing occurs between individuals, the study deeply sequenced the blood TCR repertoires of roughly 5 healthy adults. Different laboratories and diverse techniques were used to prepare libraries and sequence TCR repertoires, to increase sequencing depth and limit assay-specific biases. Between about 0.8 and 8.9 billion PBMCs per donor were obtained by leukapheresis. What the study reported, not specific to this receptor: Estimated clonotype richness was generally larger for naive than for memory subsets. When a handful of donors were compared, the shared fraction of clonotypes was about 5.5% for naive CD4, roughly 3.3% for naive CD8, 2% to 2.5% for memory CD4, and 0.35% to 0.4% for memory CD8. Higher generation probabilities were observed for clonotypes shared by all four sorted-subset donors than for non-shared clonotypes. Only blood was sampled, and tissue TCR repertoires likely differ from those in blood. Even with the large sequencing depth, rarefaction of the sorted-subset datasets indicated that sequencing was incomplete. Pairwise subsampling led to the expectation that sequencing depth would affect the degree of clonotype sharing among donors. Because the study included a small number of donors, the genetic and exposure-history diversity represented was limited.

For the CD8 naive samples, CD45RO-negative cells were positively selected for CCR7, yielding a CD45RA+CCR7+ population from which TemRA cells were excluded. The donors were healthy, HIV-negative adults who had no recently reported acute infections or vaccinations. Every donor was a Caucasian adult living in Nashville, Tennessee, USA. After blood collection by leukapheresis, PBMCs were isolated using Ficoll-Histopaque density gradient centrifugation and then cryopreserved in the vapor phase of liquid nitrogen. Analytical flow cytometry was used to check the purity and quantity of each magnetically sorted T cell population. Genomic DNA was isolated from each sorted fraction and quantified by UV absorbance on a Nanodrop 2000c. On this clone itself: What antigen it recognizes has not been identified. No much larger clone exists at a distance of one base, and base qualities are not known.

Using the deep immunoSEQ assay, TCR CDR3 regions were amplified from genomic DNA by multiplex PCR. For each cell subset, the extracted genomic DNA was distributed evenly across all wells of several immunoSEQ 96-well plates, and each plate served as one replicate. For sorted subsets, about 200 ng genomic DNA, equal to tens of thousands of T cell genomes, was loaded into each replicate PCR. The purified libraries were quantified using a Qubit 3.0 fluorometer, sized with a Bioanalyzer 2100, and then quantified again using the KAPA Library Quantification kit. A separate single-read 150-cycle Illumina NextSeq 550 flow cell was used to sequence each immunoSEQ 96-well plate. Per the authors' processing: The immunoSEQ output contained only junctional sequences without quality scores, so filtering could not match that applied to full-length reads. To assign V/J genes and CDR3, sequences were annotated using PyIR, a Python wrapper for IgBLAST v1.9, with IMGT germline references. Reads were removed for weak V/J assignments (E-value above 1e-6), missing CDR3, stop codons, out-of-frame junctions, or ambiguous translated residues. A V3J clonotype was defined by an identical inferred V gene, J gene, and CDR3 amino acid sequence. The percentage overlap between two repertoires was calculated by dividing the number of shared unique clonotypes by the size of the smaller repertoire. Richness of each repertoire was evaluated using RTK rarefaction, the Chao1 estimator, and Recon v2.1 estimates of unobserved clonotypes. Generation probabilities were computed with OLGA for all TCRbeta clonotypes obtained by the gDNA method from several donors. TCRdb carries this immuneACCESS record with in-frame sequences only. Its versions omit some clonotypes, under half of them owing to an unresolved V gene in the studies checked, with the rest unexplained. D and trimming come from the DNA, and the V and J calls and clone size come from that table. The sample table holds about 2 million clones, of which 85% to 95% were seen once. Together, the top ten hold roughly 1% of the sample.

The sequence came from a man between 18 and 35 years old in good health. The source material was naive CD8+ T cells sorted from blood. Read against the paper, the sample's cell subset or site label means: CD45RA+CCR7+.

The CDR3 region reads CASSSALETQYF. At the DNA level, the sequence is TGTGCCAGCAGCTCGGCCCTCGAGACCCAGTACTTC. Recombination linked TRBV5-6 to TRBJ2-5; the D gene identity is not certain. Trimming costs V 3 bases and J 5 bases, and their ends lie 8 bases apart. CDR1 and CDR2 were assigned from the germline V gene as SGHDT and YYEEEE. The CDR3 contains 12 residues, cysteine and phenylalanine counted. Kept here is only the CDR3 DNA, which spans 36 bases and is read in frame from base 1.